The rows below give T cell receptor beta chains drawn from one sample of a study of tumor and adjacent non-tumor tissue in lung cancer. TCRdb reprocessed the multiplex PCR reads via MiXCR and lists one record per CDR3 protein. This sample carries roughly 120,000 distinct CDR3 sequences, roughly 74% of them seen once, and the ten largest clones take 37%. The material sequenced was lung tumor tissue. Receptors were obtained from a woman in her sixties with non-small cell lung cancer. Both conserved end residues are part of each CDR3. The D gene is left open where the match is weak. Size is stated for part of the rows, as once, few or many counts, or as a class when the clone is expanded.

>.|TRBV6-1|.|TRBJ2-1
CARSENPGSSYNEQFF
TGTGCTCGCAGTGAAAACCCCGGGAGCTCCTACAATGAGCAGTTCTTC
>.|TRBV24-1|.|TRBJ2-2
CATSVGQNTSKLFF
TGTGCCACCAGTGTTGGACAAAACACCAGCAAGCTGTTTTTT
>.|TRBV6-5|.|TRBJ1-2
CTSSYSNSYAYTF
TGTACCAGCAGTTACTCGAATTCCTATGCCTACACCTTC
>.|TRBV11-3|TRBD1|TRBJ2-1
CASSRLSGQINNEQFF
TGTGCCAGCAGCCGCTTATCGGGACAGATTAACAATGAGCAGTTCTTC
>.|TRBV20-1|.|TRBJ1-1
CSAVSLYNTEAVF
TGCAGTGCGGTCAGTTTGTATAACACTGAAGCTGTCTTT
>.|TRBV5-6|TRBD2|TRBJ2-1
CASRISGAPYNEQFF
TGTGCCAGCAGAATTAGCGGGGCCCCCTACAATGAGCAGTTCTTC
>many|TRBV20-1|.|TRBJ1-1
CSASMISTEAFF
TGCAGTGCTAGCATGATAAGCACTGAAGCTTTCTTT
>.|TRBV10-3|TRBD2|TRBJ2-7
CASKRGGYEQYF
TGTGCCTCTAAGCGCGGGGGGTACGAGCAGTACTTC
>.|TRBV11-1|.|TRBJ1-1
CGSSRGQNTEAFF
TGTGGCAGTAGCCGTGGACAGAACACTGAAGCTTTCTTT
>.|TRBV11-3|.|TRBJ2-5
CASSSGQLLETLYF
TGTGCCAGCAGCTCCGGACAGCTTCTTGAGACCCTGTACTTT
>.|TRBV11-2|.|TRBJ1-1
CASRLTSNTEAFF
TGTGCCAGCCGCTTAACCAGCAATACTGAAGCTTTCTTT
>.|TRBV7-2|.|TRBJ2-3
CASSLMAGKRTDTQYF
TGTGCCAGCAGCTTAATGGCGGGAAAGAGAACAGATACGCAGTATTTT
>.|TRBV11-2|.|TRBJ1-2
CASSLEAGGRFGNTF
TGTGCCAGCAGCTTAGAGGCCGGAGGGCGGTTTGGCAACACCTTC
>.|TRBV20-1|.|TRBJ2-7
CSASGQTGGQYF
TGCAGTGCTAGCGGACAAACGGGTGGGCAGTATTTC
>.|TRBV7-2|.|TRBJ2-7
CASSSPRCGRRNYDQYF
TGTGCCAGCAGCTCCCCCCGATGTGGGCGGAGAAACTACGATCAGTACTTC
>.|TRBV11-2|.|TRBJ2-2
CASCTRRAGELFF
TGCGCCAGCTGCACTCGGAGGGCCGGGGAGCTGTTTTTT
>many|TRBV4-1|.|TRBJ2-2
CASSQWDGLFANTGELFF
TGCGCCAGCAGCCAGTGGGACGGACTATTCGCGAACACCGGGGAGCTGTTTTTT
>many|TRBV20-1|.|TRBJ1-3
CSARPGGATIYF
TGCAGTGCTAGACCTGGCGGAGCCACCATATATTTT
>.|TRBV20-1|.|TRBJ1-1
CIATPGEGRQNTEAFF
TGCATTGCAACTCCGGGAGAGGGTAGACAGAACACTGAAGCTTTCTTT
>.|TRBV20-1|TRBD2|TRBJ2-3
CRPSHASGITDTQYF
TGCAGGCCAAGTCATGCTAGCGGGATCACGGATACGCAGTATTTT
>few|TRBV7-9|TRBD1|TRBJ2-6
CASRLQGTGANVLTF
TGTGCCAGCAGGCTACAGGGGACTGGGGCCAACGTCCTGACTTTC
>medium-sized|TRBV11-2|.|TRBJ2-2
CASSLAQTGELFF
TGTGCCAGCAGCTTAGCTCAAACCGGGGAGCTGTTTTTT
>many|TRBV6-2/TRBV6-3|.|TRBJ2-3
CASRGWGWTSTDTQYF
TGTGCCAGCAGGGGGTGGGGATGGACTAGCACAGATACGCAGTATTTT
>.|TRBV6-5|.|TRBJ1-3
CASRYSTWDPGNTIYF
TGTGCCAGCAGATACTCGACCTGGGACCCTGGAAACACCATATATTTT
>.|TRBV6-5|TRBD2|TRBJ2-1
CVGWGEGDEQFF
TGTGTCGGCTGGGGGGAGGGCGATGAGCAGTTCTTC
>many|TRBV6-6|.|TRBJ2-7
CASSQGGGTYEQYF
TGTGCCAGCAGTCAGGGAGGGGGAACCTACGAGCAGTACTTC
>.|TRBV11-3|.|TRBJ1-1
CDGSFENTEVFF
TGTGACGGCAGCTTCGAGAACACTGAAGTTTTCTTT
>.|TRBV28|.|TRBJ2-5
CAISLASADQRKETQYF
TGTGCCATCAGTTTAGCTTCGGCAGACCAAAGGAAAGAGACCCAGTACTTC
>.|TRBV30|.|TRBJ1-6
CACIGEYNSPIHF
TGTGCCTGTATAGGGGAATATAATTCACCCATCCACTTT
>.|TRBV11-2|.|TRBJ2-7
CASSLGMNRQYF
TGTGCTAGCAGCCTGGGGATGAATAGGCAGTACTTC
>.|TRBV11-3|TRBD2|TRBJ2-1
CASMLGRGGPAGINEQFF
TGCGCCAGCATGCTGGGACGGGGGGGCCCAGCGGGGATCAATGAGCAATTCTTC